The TCR beta chain described here comes from a study of CD8+ T cells in alopecia areata. Overall study: Treatment ran 6 to 18 months, with 6 months of follow-up afterward.

Treatment of the sample: oral pan-JAK inhibitor, 5-10 mg twice daily. Starting from PBMCs, sorting isolated CD4+ and CD8+ T cells. Trimming at V came to 5 bases and at J to 0 bases, leaving 6 bases not matched to a gene. The CDR3 is 16 amino acids. The germline V gene has CDR1 SGHDT and CDR2 YYEEEE. Extraction of RNA preceded its reverse transcription into cDNA, which served as the sequencing template. Clones were sequenced by immunoSEQ multiplex PCR, and TCRdb holds only the in-frame ones, with some missing. The data contain 110,000 to 150,000 clones, nearly 55% of them singletons. Overall study findings and caveats: Many expanded lesional clones persisted in scalp and blood during tofacitinib. Tofacitinib significantly brought down scalp clonality and expanded CD8+ clones among top 100.

Of note for this clone: Its antigen is undetermined.

Sequenced material: CD8+ T cells sorted from blood, taken at week 4, from a patient treated with tofacitinib. The TCR was taken from a human donor with alopecia areata. This chain links TRBV5-6 with TRBJ2-2; 8 bases are shared with TRBD1. CDR3: CASSQGTGANTGELFF. CDR3 bases: TGTGCCAGCAGTCAAGGGACAGGTGCGAACACCGGGGAGCTGTTTTTT.